This entry features one T cell receptor (beta chain) sequence. These data are taken from a study of lymphopenia after photon versus proton radiotherapy. The CDR3 sequence is 16 residues long. Unmatched junction bases numbered 9, after V lost 3 bases and J lost 6 bases. Germline V gene data show CDR1 as SGHNT and CDR2 as YENEEA. The assay was immunoSEQ multiplex PCR, and TCRdb's table has in-frame clones only and misses some. Of 65,000 to 85,000 clones listed, 85% to 95% were seen once; the top ten hold about 2%. V gene TRBV11-3 combines with J gene TRBJ2-2, with 8 nucleotides matching TRBD1. The receptor was derived from a woman aged 40-49 years with cholangiocarcinoma. The sample in question was peripheral blood, obtained from a patient treated with photon-based radiotherapy. CDR3 in amino acids: CASSFSPGQGPGELFF. DNA of the CDR3: TGTGCCAGCAGCTTTAGTCCAGGACAGGGTCCCGGGGAGCTGTTTTTT.